The source of this T cell receptor beta chain is a study of Ad26.COV2.S vaccination and SARS-CoV-2 variants. This sample's treatment: roughly 18 received Ad26.COV2.S at low or high dose, single or two shots; several received placebo; per-sample allocation not given. After the first vaccine or placebo injection, samples were drawn on day 63. The germline gives CDR1 GTSNPN, CDR2 SVGIG (reference sequence). The CDR3 runs to 14 residues. With V trimmed by 4 bases and J by 0 bases, 5 bases remained unmatched. Only in-frame clones appear in the TCRdb table, and some are missing; sequencing was by immunoSEQ multiplex PCR. The repertoire holds hundreds of thousands of clones, with roughly 86% as singletons.

This clonotype was sampled from a person aged 18-65 years who received the Ad26.COV2.S COVID-19 vaccine or a placebo. This sample comprised peripheral blood, obtained in a trial of Ad26.COV2.S vaccine versus placebo. V is TRBV30 and J is TRBJ1-2; TRBD1 agrees at 7 bases. The CDR3 nucleotides read TGTGCCTGGAATAGGGACAGAGCTAACTATGGCTACACCTTC. This encodes CAWNRDRANYGYTF.